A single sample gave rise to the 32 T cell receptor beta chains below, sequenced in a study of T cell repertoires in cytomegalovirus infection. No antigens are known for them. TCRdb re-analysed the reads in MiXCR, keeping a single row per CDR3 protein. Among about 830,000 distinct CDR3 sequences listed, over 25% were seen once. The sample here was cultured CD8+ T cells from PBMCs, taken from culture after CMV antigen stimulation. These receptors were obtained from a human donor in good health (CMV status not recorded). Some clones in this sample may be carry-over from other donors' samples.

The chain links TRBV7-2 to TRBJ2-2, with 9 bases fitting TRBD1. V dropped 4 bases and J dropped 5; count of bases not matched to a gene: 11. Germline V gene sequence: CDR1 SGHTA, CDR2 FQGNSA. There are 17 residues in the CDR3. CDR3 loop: CASSSIGPDRGTGELFF. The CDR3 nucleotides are TGTGCCAGCAGCTCCATCGGGCCCGACAGGGGGACCGGGGAGCTGTTTTTT.

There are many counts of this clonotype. The CDR3 nucleotides read TGTGCCAGCCGGACACGCTACAATGAGCAGTTCTTC. Its protein product is CASRTRYNEQFF. V gene TRBV6-1 combines with J gene TRBJ2-1, with TRBD1 as a possible D gene (5 bases). Trimming removed 8 bases from V and 3 bases from J, with 8 bases in between. The CDR3 loop spans 12 amino acids. Germline V gene lookup returns CDR1 MNHNS and CDR2 SASEGT.

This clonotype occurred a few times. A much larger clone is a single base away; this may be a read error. The CDR3 region has the DNA TGTGCCAGCAGTTTTGGACAGCCCTACGAGCAGTACTTC. Protein: CASSFGQPYEQYF. The rearrangement links TRBV27 to TRBJ2-7; D is possibly TRBD1 (6 bases). This CDR3 contains 13 residues. Between the trimmed V and J ends, which lost 3 bases and 2 bases, there was a span of 8 bases. Germline loops: CDR1 MNHEY, CDR2 SMNVEV (reference sequence).

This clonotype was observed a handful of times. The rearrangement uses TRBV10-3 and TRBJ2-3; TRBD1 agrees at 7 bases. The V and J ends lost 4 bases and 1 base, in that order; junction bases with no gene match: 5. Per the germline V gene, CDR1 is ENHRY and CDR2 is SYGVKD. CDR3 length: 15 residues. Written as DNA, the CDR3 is TGTGCCATCAGTGCAGGGGGAGACGGCACAGATACGCAGTATTTT. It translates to CAISAGGDGTDTQYF.

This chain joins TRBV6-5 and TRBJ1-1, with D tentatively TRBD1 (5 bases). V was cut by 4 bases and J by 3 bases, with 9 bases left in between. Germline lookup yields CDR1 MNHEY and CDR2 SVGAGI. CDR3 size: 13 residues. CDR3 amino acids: CASSSGHYTEAFF. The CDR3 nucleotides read TGTGCCAGCAGTTCTGGACACTACACTGAAGCTTTCTTT.

The CDR3 spells CASSQRPDTDTQYF. CDR3 coding DNA: TGCGCCAGCAGCCAACGACCTGACACAGATACGCAGTATTTT. V and J are TRBV4-3 and TRBJ2-3; no firm D call. Germline assignment: CDR1 LGHNA and CDR2 YSLEER. V lost 2 bases, J lost 2 bases, and 8 bases lay in between. The CDR3 runs 14 residues.

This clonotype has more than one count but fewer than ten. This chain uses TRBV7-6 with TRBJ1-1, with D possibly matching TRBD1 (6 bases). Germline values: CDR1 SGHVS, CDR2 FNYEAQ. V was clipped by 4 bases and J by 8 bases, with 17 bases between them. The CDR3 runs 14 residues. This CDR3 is CASSSTGTPGEAFF. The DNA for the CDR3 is TGTGCCAGCAGCTCCACAGGGACCCCTGGGGAAGCTTTCTTT.

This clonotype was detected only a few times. The CDR3 spells CSARAEIQETQYF. The CDR3 DNA follows: TGCAGTGCTAGAGCAGAGATCCAAGAGACCCAGTACTTC. The J gene is TRBJ2-5, the V gene TRBV20-1, with D hard to call. This CDR3 has 13 residues. V was pared by 1 base and J by 1 base, with 7 bases between. The germline V gene has CDR1 DFQATT and CDR2 SNEGSKA (reference sequence).

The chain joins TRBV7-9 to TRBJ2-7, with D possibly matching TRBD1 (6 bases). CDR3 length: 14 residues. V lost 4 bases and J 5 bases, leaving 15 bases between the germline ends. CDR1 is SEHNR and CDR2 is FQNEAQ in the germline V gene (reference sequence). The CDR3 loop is CASSYTTGTHEQYF. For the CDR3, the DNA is TGTGCCAGCAGCTACACGACAGGAACCCACGAGCAGTACTTC.

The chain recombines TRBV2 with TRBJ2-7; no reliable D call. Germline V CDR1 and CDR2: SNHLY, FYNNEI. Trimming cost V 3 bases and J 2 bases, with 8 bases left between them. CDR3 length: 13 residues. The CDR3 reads CASSDYKTYEQYV. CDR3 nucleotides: TGTGCCAGCAGTGATTACAAAACCTACGAGCAGTACGTC.

This CDR3 reads CASSFLTETGYYGYTF. CDR3 bases: TGTGCCAGCAGTTTCCTCACCGAGACAGGGTACTATGGCTACACCTTC. This sequence joins TRBV27 and TRBJ1-2; TRBD1 agrees at 7 bases. CDR3 length equals 16 residues. V was clipped by 3 bases and J by 3 bases; unmatched bases: 10. Germline V gene data show CDR1 as MNHEY and CDR2 as SMNVEV (reference sequence).

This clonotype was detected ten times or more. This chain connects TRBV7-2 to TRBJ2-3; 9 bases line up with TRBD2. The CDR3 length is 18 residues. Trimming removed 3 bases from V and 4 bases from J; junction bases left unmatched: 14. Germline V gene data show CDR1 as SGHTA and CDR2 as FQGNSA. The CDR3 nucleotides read TGTGCCAGCAGCTTCCTGAAGCGGGGGGCCCTAACGGCAGATACGCAGTATTTT. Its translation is CASSFLKRGALTADTQYF.

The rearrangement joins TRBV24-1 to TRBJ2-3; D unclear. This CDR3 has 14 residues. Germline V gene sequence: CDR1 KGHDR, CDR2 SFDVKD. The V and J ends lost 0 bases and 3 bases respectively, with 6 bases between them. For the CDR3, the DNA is TGTGCCACCAGTGATTTGGTGGTGACAGATACGCAGTATTTT. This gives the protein CATSDLVVTDTQYF.

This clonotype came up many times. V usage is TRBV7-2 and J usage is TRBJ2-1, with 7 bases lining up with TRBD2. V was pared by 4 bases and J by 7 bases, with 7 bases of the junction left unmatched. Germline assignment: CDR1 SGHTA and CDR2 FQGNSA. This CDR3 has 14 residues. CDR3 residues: CASSSSPGGNEQFF. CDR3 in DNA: TGTGCCAGCAGCTCTAGTCCGGGGGGAAATGAGCAGTTCTTC.

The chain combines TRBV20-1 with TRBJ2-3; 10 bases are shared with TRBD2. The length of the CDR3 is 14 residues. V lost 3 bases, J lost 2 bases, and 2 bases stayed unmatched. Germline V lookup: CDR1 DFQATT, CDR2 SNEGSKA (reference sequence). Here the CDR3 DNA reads TGCAGTGCTAGGACTAGCGGGTACACAGATACGCAGTATTTT. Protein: CSARTSGYTDTQYF.

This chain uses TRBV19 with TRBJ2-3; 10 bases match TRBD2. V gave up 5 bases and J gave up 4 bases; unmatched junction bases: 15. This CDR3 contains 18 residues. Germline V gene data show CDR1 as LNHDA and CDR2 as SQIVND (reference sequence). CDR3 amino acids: CASSLPVGSGGIADTQYF. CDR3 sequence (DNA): TGTGCCAGTAGTCTTCCCGTTGGTAGCGGGGGGATCGCAGATACGCAGTATTTT.

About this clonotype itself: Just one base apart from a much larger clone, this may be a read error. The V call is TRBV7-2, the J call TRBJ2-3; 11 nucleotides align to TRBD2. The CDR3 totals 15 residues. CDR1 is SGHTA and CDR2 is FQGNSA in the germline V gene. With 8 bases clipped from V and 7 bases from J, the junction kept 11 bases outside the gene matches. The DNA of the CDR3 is TGTGCCAGCGTCACTAGCGGGGGAGCCGGAAATACGCAGTATTTT. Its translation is CASVTSGGAGNTQYF. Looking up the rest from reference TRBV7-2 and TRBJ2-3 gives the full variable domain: GAGVSQSPSNKVTEKGKDVELRCDPISGHTALYWYRQSLGQGLEFLIYFQGNSAPDKSGLPSDRFSAERTGGSVSTLTIQRTQQEDSAVYLCASVTSGGAGNTQYFGPGTRLTVL.

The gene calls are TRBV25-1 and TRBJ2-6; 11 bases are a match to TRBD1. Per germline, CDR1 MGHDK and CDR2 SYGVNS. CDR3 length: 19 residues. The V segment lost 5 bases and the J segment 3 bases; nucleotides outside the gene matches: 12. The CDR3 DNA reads TGTGCCAGCAGTTACCCAAATGGACAGGGGGCGCTTGGGGCCAACGTCCTGACTTTC. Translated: CASSYPNGQGALGANVLTF.

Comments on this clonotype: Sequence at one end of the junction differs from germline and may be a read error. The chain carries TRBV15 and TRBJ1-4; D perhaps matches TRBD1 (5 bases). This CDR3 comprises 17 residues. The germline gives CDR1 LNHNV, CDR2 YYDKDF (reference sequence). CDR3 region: CASSREGRDSANEKLFF. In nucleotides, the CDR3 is TGTGCCTCCAGCAGAGAAGGGAGGGACTCGGCTAATGAAAAACTGTTTTTT. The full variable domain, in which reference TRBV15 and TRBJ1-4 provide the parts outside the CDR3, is DAMVIQNPRYQVTQFGKPVTLSCSQTLNHNVMYWYQQKSSQAPKLLFHYYDKDFNNEADTPDNFQSRRPNTSFCFLDIRSPGLGDTAMYLCASSREGRDSANEKLFFGSGTQLSVL.

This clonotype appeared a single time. The chain's CDR3 is CASSSGQGAQGNTIYF. CDR3 in DNA: TGCGCCAGCAGCAGCGGACAGGGGGCTCAGGGAAACACCATATATTTT. This chain joins TRBV5-1 and TRBJ1-3; 11 positions agree with TRBD1. The CDR3 sequence is 16 residues long. Germline V gene data show CDR1 as SGHRS and CDR2 as YFSETQ. Trimming cost V 4 bases and J 4 bases; bases outside gene matches: 7.

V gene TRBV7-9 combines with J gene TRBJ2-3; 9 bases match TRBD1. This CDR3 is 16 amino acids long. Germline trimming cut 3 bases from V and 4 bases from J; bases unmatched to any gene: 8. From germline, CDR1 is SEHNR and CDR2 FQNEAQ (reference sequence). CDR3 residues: CASSFLRDRVADTQYF. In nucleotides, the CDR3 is TGTGCCAGCAGCTTTCTCCGGGACAGGGTGGCAGATACGCAGTATTTT. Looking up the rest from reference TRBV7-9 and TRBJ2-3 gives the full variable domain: DTGVSQNPRHKITKRGQNVTFRCDPISEHNRLYWYRQTLGQGPEFLTYFQNEAQLEKSRLLSDRFSAERPKGSFSTLEIQRTEQGDSAMYLCASSFLRDRVADTQYFGPGTRLTVL.

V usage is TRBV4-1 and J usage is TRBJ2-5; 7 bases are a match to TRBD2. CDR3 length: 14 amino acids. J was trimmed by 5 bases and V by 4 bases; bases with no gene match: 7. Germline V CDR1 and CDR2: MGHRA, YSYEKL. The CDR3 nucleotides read TGCGCCAGCAGCCCCTTTGGGGGGGGGGAGACCCAGTACTTC. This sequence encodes CASSPFGGGETQYF.

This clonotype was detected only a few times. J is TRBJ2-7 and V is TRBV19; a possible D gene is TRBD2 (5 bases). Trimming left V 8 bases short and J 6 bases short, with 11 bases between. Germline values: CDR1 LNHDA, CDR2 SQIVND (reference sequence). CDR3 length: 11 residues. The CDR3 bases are TGTGCCAGTGGTAGCGAAGGCGAGCAGTACTTC. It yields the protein CASGSEGEQYF.

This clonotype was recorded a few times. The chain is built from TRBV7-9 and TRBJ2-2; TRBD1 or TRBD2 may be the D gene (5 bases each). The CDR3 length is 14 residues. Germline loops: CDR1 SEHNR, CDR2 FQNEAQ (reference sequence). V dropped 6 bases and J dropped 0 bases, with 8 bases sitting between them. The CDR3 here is CASRGVANTGELFF. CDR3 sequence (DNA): TGTGCCAGCAGGGGGGTCGCGAACACCGGGGAGCTGTTTTTT.

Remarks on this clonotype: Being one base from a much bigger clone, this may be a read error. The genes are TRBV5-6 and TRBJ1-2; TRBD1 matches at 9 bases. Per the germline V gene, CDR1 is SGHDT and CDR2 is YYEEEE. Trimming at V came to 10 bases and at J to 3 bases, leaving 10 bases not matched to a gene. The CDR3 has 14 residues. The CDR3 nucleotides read TGTGCCTGCATCCTGGGGACAGGGCACTATGGCTACACCTTC. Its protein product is CACILGTGHYGYTF.

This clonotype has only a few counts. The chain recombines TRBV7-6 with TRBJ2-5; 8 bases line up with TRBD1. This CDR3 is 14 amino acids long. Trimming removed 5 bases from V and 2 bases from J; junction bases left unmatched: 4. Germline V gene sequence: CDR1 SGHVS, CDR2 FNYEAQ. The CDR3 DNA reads TGTGCCAGCAGCATGGACAGGGATCAAGAGACCCAGTACTTC. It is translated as CASSMDRDQETQYF. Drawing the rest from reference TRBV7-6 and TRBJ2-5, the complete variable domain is GAGVSQSPRYKVTKRGQDVALRCDPISGHVSLYWYRQALGQGPEFLTYFNYEAQQDKSGLPNDRFSAERPEGSISTLTIQRTEQRDSAMYRCASSMDRDQETQYFGPGTRLLVL.

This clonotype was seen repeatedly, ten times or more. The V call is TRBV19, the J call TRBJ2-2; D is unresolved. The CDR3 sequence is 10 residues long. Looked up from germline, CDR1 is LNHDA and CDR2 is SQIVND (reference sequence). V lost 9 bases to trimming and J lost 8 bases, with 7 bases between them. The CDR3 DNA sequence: TGTGCCAGCCTCGGGGGGGAGCTGTTTTTT. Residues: CASLGGELFF.

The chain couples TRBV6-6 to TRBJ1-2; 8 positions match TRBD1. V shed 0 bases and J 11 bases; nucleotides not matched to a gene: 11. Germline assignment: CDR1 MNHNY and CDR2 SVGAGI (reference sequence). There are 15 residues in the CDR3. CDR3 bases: TGTGCCAGCAGTTACTCGGTAGCCGGGACAGGATTGTACACCTTC. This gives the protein CASSYSVAGTGLYTF.

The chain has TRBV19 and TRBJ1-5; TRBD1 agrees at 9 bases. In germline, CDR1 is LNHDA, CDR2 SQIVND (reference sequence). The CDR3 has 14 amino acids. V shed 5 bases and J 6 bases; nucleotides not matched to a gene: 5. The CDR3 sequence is CASSVQGAGQPQHF. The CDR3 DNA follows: TGTGCCAGTAGTGTACAGGGGGCTGGTCAGCCCCAGCATTTT.

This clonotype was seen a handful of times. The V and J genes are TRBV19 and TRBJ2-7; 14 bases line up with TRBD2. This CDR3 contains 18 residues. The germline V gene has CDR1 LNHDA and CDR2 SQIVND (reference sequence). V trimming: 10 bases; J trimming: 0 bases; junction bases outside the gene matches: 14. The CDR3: CATQPAGTSGGYSYEQYF. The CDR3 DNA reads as TGTGCCACCCAACCCGCCGGGACTAGCGGGGGTTACTCCTACGAGCAGTACTTC.

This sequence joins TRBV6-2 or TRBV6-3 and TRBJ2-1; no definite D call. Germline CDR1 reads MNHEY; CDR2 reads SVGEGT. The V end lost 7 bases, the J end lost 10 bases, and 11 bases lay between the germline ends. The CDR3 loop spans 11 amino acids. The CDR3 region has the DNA TGTGCCAGCAATACCCCCCGGGAGCAGTTCTTC. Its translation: CASNTPREQFF.

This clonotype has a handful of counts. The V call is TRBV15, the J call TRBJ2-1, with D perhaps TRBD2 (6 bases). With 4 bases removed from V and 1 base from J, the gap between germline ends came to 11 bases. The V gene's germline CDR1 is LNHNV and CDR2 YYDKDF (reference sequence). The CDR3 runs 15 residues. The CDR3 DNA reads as TGTGCCACCAGCACGGAGGGACGTTCCTACAATGAGCAGTTCTTC. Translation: CATSTEGRSYNEQFF.